The rows below give T cell receptor beta chains drawn from one sample of a study of shared clonotypes between healthy human individuals. Assay used: immunoSEQ multiplex PCR; TCRdb lists only in-frame clones, some missing. The sample holds about 470,000 clones, roughly 77% seen once. Sequenced input: PBMCs. The receptors stem from a middle-aged woman in good health. Some clones in this sample may be carry-over from other donors' samples. The CDR3 runs from the conserved cysteine through the conserved F or W. A D gene is named only where the DNA matches it firmly. The size entry is marked missing in some rows and otherwise reads once, few, many or a size class.

TRBJ2-3	TRBV19	.	.	TGTGCCAGTAGTATTCCGGCGGGGCGCACAGATACGCAGTATTTT	CASSIPAGRTDTQYF
TRBJ2-3	TRBV9	.	.	TGTGCCAGCAGCGTACGACCACAGTACACAGATACGCAGTATTTT	CASSVRPQYTDTQYF
TRBJ2-5	TRBV5-1	few	.	TGCGCCAGCAGCCCTAGGGGGACCCAGTACTTC	CASSPRGTQYF
TRBJ2-3	TRBV27	.	.	TGTGCCAGCCGACAGGGGAGGGCAGATACGCAGTATTTT	CASRQGRADTQYF
TRBJ2-1	TRBV5-1	.	.	TGCGCCAGCAGCTTGGGTACCGACAATGAGCAGTTCTTC	CASSLGTDNEQFF
TRBJ2-5	TRBV7-2	.	TRBD2	TGTGCCAGCAGCCCATATTCCCCTAGCGGACCTTCCCAGTACTTC	CASSPYSPSGPSQYF
TRBJ1-1	TRBV7-8	once	TRBD1	TGTGCCAGCAGGATTCGGACAGGGGAGACTGAAGCTTTCTTT	CASRIRTGETEAFF
TRBJ2-7	TRBV5-4	.	.	TGTGCCAGCAGCTTCATGGCGTACGAGCAGTACTTC	CASSFMAYEQYF
TRBJ2-3	TRBV5-1	.	.	TGCGCCAGCAGCTTGGAAGGCGGTGCGCGCACAGATACGCAGTATTTT	CASSLEGGARTDTQYF
TRBJ1-1	TRBV7-2	once	.	TGTGCCAGCAGCACCTACAGGACTGAGACTGAAGCTTTCTTT	CASSTYRTETEAFF
TRBJ2-1	TRBV28	.	TRBD2	TGTGCCAGCAGGGCGGGAGGAGACTACAATGAGCAGTTCTTC	CASRAGGDYNEQFF
TRBJ2-5	TRBV7-9	.	TRBD2	TGTGCCAGCAGTCGAGGGCTAGCGGACTCCCGCCAAGAGACCCAGTACTTC	CASSRGLADSRQETQYF
TRBJ1-4	TRBV27	.	TRBD1	TGTGCCAGCAGTTTATCCGGACAGGTTAATGAAAAACTGTTTTTT	CASSLSGQVNEKLFF
TRBJ2-6	TRBV19	.	.	TGTGCCAGTAGTCGGACTCGGGATTACTCTGGGGCCAACGTCCTGACTTTC	CASSRTRDYSGANVLTF
TRBJ2-2	TRBV4-2	.	.	TGTGCCAGCAGCCAAGAGATAGGGGGAAACACCGGGGAGCTGTTTTTT	CASSQEIGGNTGELFF